This T cell receptor (beta chain) emerged from a study of high-grade serous ovarian cancer treatment subgroups. As concerns this clone: Its antigen is undetermined.

Study findings and constraints: Spatial context was lost because tumors were sequenced in bulk.

This CDR3 region has 18 residues. V was clipped by 3 bases and J by 1 base; unmatched bases: 13. Germline V gene lookup returns CDR1 SGHTA and CDR2 FQGNSA. Clones were sequenced by immunoSEQ multiplex PCR, and TCRdb holds only the in-frame ones, with some missing. Here the sample spans a few thousand clones, 70% to 85% being singletons. Tumor samples were obtained before definitive surgery or chemotherapy. The chain joins TRBV7-2 to TRBJ2-7, with 9 bases identical to TRBD1. This clonotype was obtained from a human donor with high-grade serous ovarian cancer. The source material was tumor tissue. CDR3: CASSFRTGASKFSYEQYF. The CDR3 DNA is TGTGCCAGCAGCTTTAGGACAGGGGCCTCTAAATTTTCCTACGAGCAGTACTTC.